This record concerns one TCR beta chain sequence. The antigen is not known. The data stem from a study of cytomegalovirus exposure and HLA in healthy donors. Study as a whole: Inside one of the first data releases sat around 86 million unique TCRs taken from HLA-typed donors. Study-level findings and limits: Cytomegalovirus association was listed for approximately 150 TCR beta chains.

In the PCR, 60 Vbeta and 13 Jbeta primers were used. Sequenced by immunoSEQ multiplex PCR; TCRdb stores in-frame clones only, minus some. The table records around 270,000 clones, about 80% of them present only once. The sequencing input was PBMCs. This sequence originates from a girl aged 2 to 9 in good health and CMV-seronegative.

CDR3 in amino acids: CASSLLNNSNQPQHF. The CDR3 bases are TGTGCCAGCAGCTTACTCAACAATAGCAATCAGCCCCAGCATTTT. The chain joins TRBV11-1 to TRBJ1-5, with D hard to call. Trimming shortened V by 2 bases and J by 0 bases, and 8 bases separated the two germline ends. The CDR3 has 15 residues. The germline gives CDR1 SGHAT, CDR2 FQDESV (reference sequence). Filled out from reference TRBV11-1 and TRBJ1-5, the complete variable domain reads EAEVAQSPRYKITEKSQAVAFWCDPISGHATLYWYRQILGQGPELLVQFQDESVVDDSQLPKDRFSAERLKGVDSTLKIQPAELGDSAMYLCASSLLNNSNQPQHFGDGTRLSIL.